Shown below are 6 T cell receptor beta chains from a single sample sequenced in a study of shared T cell receptors in the human thymus. Generated by immunoSEQ multiplex PCR, the TCRdb table keeps only in-frame clones and is missing some. The sample lists around 68,000 clones; 90% to 95% were seen once. Sequenced: thymocytes. These receptors were obtained from a human donor.

CDR3 sequence reads: CASSQDPFGRGPIYEQYF. As DNA, the CDR3 is TGCGCCAGCAGCCAAGATCCATTCGGTAGGGGGCCAATCTACGAGCAGTACTTC. The chain employs TRBV4-3 and TRBJ2-7; 7 bases are shared with TRBD1. V shed 0 bases, J shed 3 bases, and the junction held 14 bases outside the gene matches. The germline gives CDR1 LGHNA, CDR2 YSLEER. CDR3 length equals 18 residues.

The sample holds a few counts of this clone. This chain connects TRBV5-1 to TRBJ2-3; D is possibly TRBD2 (6 bases). This CDR3 has 15 residues. V dropped 1 base and J dropped 2 bases, with 11 bases sitting between them. Germline V CDR1 and CDR2: SGHRS, YFSETQ. CDR3 nucleotides: TGCGCCAGCAGCTTGACGGGGGTGAACACAGATACGCAGTATTTT. Residues: CASSLTGVNTDTQYF.

This chain uses TRBV30 with TRBJ2-3; D is uncertain. Trimming stripped 1 base from V and 8 bases from J, with 19 bases between. Germline lookup yields CDR1 GTSNPN and CDR2 SVGIG (reference sequence). The CDR3 is 15 amino acids. The chain's CDR3 is CAWSEGMVGWGTQYF. In nucleotides, the CDR3 is TGTGCCTGGAGTGAAGGAATGGTGGGATGGGGTACGCAGTATTTT.

The rearrangement uses TRBV19 and TRBJ2-6, with D perhaps given as TRBD1 or TRBD2 (5 bases each). The CDR3 spans 18 residues. Trimming shortened V by 3 bases and J by 4 bases, and 19 bases separated the two germline ends. Germline V gene lookup returns CDR1 LNHDA and CDR2 SQIVND (reference sequence). The chain's CDR3 is CASSILSLGTSGANVLTF. In nucleotides, the CDR3 is TGTGCCAGTAGTATTCTATCCCTCGGGACGTCCGGGGCCAACGTCCTGACTTTC.

The CDR3 DNA is TGTGCCAGCTCTGGACAGCCTTCTACCTACGAGCAGTACTTC. Its translation is CASSGQPSTYEQYF. This chain uses TRBV5-6 with TRBJ2-7, with D tentatively TRBD1 (6 bases). The CDR3 spans 14 residues. The germline V gene encodes CDR1 SGHDT and CDR2 YYEEEE. Trimming took 7 bases from V and 2 from J, leaving 16 bases between them. The complete variable domain, with remaining parts taken from reference TRBV5-6 and TRBJ2-7, reads DAGVTQSPTHLIKTRGQQVTLRCSPKSGHDTVSWYQQALGQGPQFIFQYYEEEERQRGNFPDRFSGHQFPNYSSELNVNALLLGDSALYLCASSGQPSTYEQYFGPGTRLTVT.

This clone has only a few counts. The chain has TRBV2 and TRBJ2-7; D possibly corresponds to TRBD2 (7 bases). The CDR3 extends over 17 amino acids. Per the germline V gene, CDR1 is SNHLY and CDR2 is FYNNEI. V was shortened by 4 bases and J by 1 base, with 20 bases between the two germline ends. CDR3 bases: TGTGCCAGCAGTGTGAGGTTGCGGGGGCGACCTTCCTACGAGCAGTACTTC. Translation: CASSVRLRGRPSYEQYF.